These T cell receptor beta chains were read from a single sample in a study of a mutant IDH1 vaccine in newly diagnosed glioma. The table came from immunoSEQ multiplex PCR; TCRdb's copy has only in-frame clones and leaves some out. The data hold tens of thousands of clones, with approximately 90% observed a single time. Antigens of these TCRs are unknown. The input for sequencing was PBMCs, taken from a glioma patient whose treatment included an IDH1 peptide vaccine. The receptors originated from a man aged 35 to 55 with glioma. Both conserved end residues are part of each CDR3. The D gene is left open where the match is weak. Part of the rows lack a size; the others show once, few, many or a class for expanded clones.

cdr3_length	v_call	d_call	clone_size	j_call	cdr3_aa	cdr3_nt
12	TRBV11-3	NA	NA	TRBJ2-5	CASSRDGETQYF	TGTGCCAGCAGCCGAGACGGAGAGACCCAGTACTTC
13	TRBV19	NA	NA	TRBJ2-3	CASGQRWADTQYF	TGTGCCAGCGGACAGCGGTGGGCAGATACGCAGTATTTT
14	TRBV7-9	NA	NA	TRBJ1-4	CASSLASGSEKLFF	TGTGCCAGCAGCTTAGCCTCGGGATCTGAAAAACTGTTTTTT
16	TRBV4-2	NA	medium-sized	TRBJ1-4	CASSQGAGIRGEKLFF	TGTGCCAGCAGCCAAGGGGCCGGGATCCGTGGAGAAAAACTGTTTTTT
16	TRBV7-2	TRBD2	NA	TRBJ2-5	CASSLAPGGGQETQYF	TGTGCCAGCAGCTTAGCTCCTGGCGGGGGCCAAGAGACCCAGTACTTC
11	TRBV29-1	NA	few	TRBJ1-1	CSVSPSIEAFF	TGCAGCGTTTCCCCCAGTATTGAAGCTTTCTTT
15	TRBV29-1	TRBD1	NA	TRBJ2-3	CSAPSGTGAADTQYF	TGCAGCGCCCCGTCCGGGACAGGGGCCGCAGATACGCAGTATTTT
17	TRBV5-5	TRBD1	NA	TRBJ2-2	CASSLGQRGPHTGELFF	TGTGCCAGCAGCTTGGGGCAGAGGGGGCCGCACACCGGGGAGCTGTTTTTT
17	TRBV29-1	TRBD2	NA	TRBJ2-2	CSVASIGTNGLTGELFF	TGCAGCGTTGCGTCCATTGGGACTAATGGGTTGACCGGGGAGCTGTTTTTT
14	TRBV2	NA	NA	TRBJ2-3	CASSARPGWDTQYF	TGTGCCAGCAGTGCAAGGCCAGGGTGGGATACGCAGTATTTT
15	TRBV9	TRBD2	NA	TRBJ2-1	CASSGRLAEGNEQFF	TGTGCCAGCAGCGGCCGACTAGCAGAGGGCAATGAGCAGTTCTTC
13	TRBV30	NA	few	TRBJ1-3	CAGQTDSGNTIYF	TGTGCCGGCCAGACGGACTCTGGAAACACCATATATTTT
14	TRBV7-6	NA	NA	TRBJ2-4	CASSLWGSKNIQYF	TGTGCCAGCAGCTTATGGGGGTCCAAAAACATTCAGTACTTC
17	TRBV4-3	NA	few	TRBJ1-4	CASSRETGYATNEKLFF	TGCGCCAGCAGCCGAGAGACAGGTTATGCAACTAATGAAAAACTGTTTTTT